The rows below give T cell receptor beta chains drawn from one sample of a study of OX40 agonist ivuxolimab in advanced cancers. TCRdb's copy holds only in-frame clones and misses some; the assay was immunoSEQ multiplex PCR. The sample includes 70,000 to 75,000 clones, around nine tenths of them seen just once. The source material was CD4+ or CD8+ T cells sorted from blood, sampled in a trial of the OX40 agonist ivuxolimab. The receptors shown here come from an adult with an advanced solid tumor such as melanoma, head and neck, liver or kidney cancer. The CDR3 runs from the conserved cysteine through the conserved F or W. Each record gives: CDR3 DNA, CDR3 protein, D gene, J gene, V gene, clone size. The D gene is left open where the match is weak. The listing skips clone size in some rows; elsewhere it reads once, few, many or a size class.

CDR3 DNA: TGTGCCAGCAGCCACCGACAGGCGAGCACAGATACGCAGTATTTT
CDR3 protein: CASSHRQASTDTQYF
D gene: -
J gene: TRBJ2-3
V gene: TRBV13
clone size: -

CDR3 DNA: TGTGCCAGCAGTCGGCCCGGGACAGGGAACTATGGCTACACCTTC
CDR3 protein: CASSRPGTGNYGYTF
D gene: TRBD1
J gene: TRBJ1-2
V gene: TRBV6-5
clone size: -

CDR3 DNA: TGCGCCAGCAGCCCCGAGAGGGAGGTCGGGGGCTACACCTTC
CDR3 protein: CASSPEREVGGYTF
D gene: -
J gene: TRBJ1-2
V gene: TRBV5-1
clone size: once

CDR3 DNA: TGTGCCAGCAGCTTGGTCCGGGATACGCAGTATTTT
CDR3 protein: CASSLVRDTQYF
D gene: -
J gene: TRBJ2-3
V gene: TRBV7-2
clone size: -

CDR3 DNA: TGCGCCAGCAGCTTGTCTTCAGGGAACACCGGGGAGCTGTTTTTT
CDR3 protein: CASSLSSGNTGELFF
D gene: -
J gene: TRBJ2-2
V gene: TRBV5-1
clone size: -

CDR3 DNA: TGTGCCAGCAGTTCAGCCGGACTAGCGGGCACAGATACGCAGTATTTT
CDR3 protein: CASSSAGLAGTDTQYF
D gene: TRBD2
J gene: TRBJ2-3
V gene: TRBV27
clone size: -

CDR3 DNA: TGTGCCAGCAGCTTAGCCCTCGCTAGCCAACTGTACAATGAGCAGTTCTTC
CDR3 protein: CASSLALASQLYNEQFF
D gene: -
J gene: TRBJ2-1
V gene: TRBV7-2
clone size: -

CDR3 DNA: TGTGCCAGCAAAAATGAGGCCACAGATACGCAGTATTTT
CDR3 protein: CASKNEATDTQYF
D gene: -
J gene: TRBJ2-3
V gene: TRBV6-5
clone size: -

CDR3 DNA: TGTGCCAGCAGCCGCATCGGGGGCCGGGGGGCAGCCGGAAACACCATATATTTT
CDR3 protein: CASSRIGGRGAAGNTIYF
D gene: -
J gene: TRBJ1-3
V gene: TRBV7-8
clone size: -

CDR3 DNA: TGTGCCAGCAGCCTACTGACAGGCTCGGACGAGCAGTACTTC
CDR3 protein: CASSLLTGSDEQYF
D gene: -
J gene: TRBJ2-7
V gene: TRBV5-7
clone size: -

CDR3 DNA: TGTGCCAGCAGCCTAGCGCACTCCTACGAGCAGTACTTC
CDR3 protein: CASSLAHSYEQYF
D gene: -
J gene: TRBJ2-7
V gene: TRBV6-5
clone size: -

CDR3 DNA: TGTGCCAGCAATCAAGGGGGAAGCGGCAATCAGCCCCAGCATTTT
CDR3 protein: CASNQGGSGNQPQHF
D gene: -
J gene: TRBJ1-5
V gene: TRBV6-5
clone size: -

CDR3 DNA: TGCAGCGTTGAATTGAACAGGGAAATCCAAGAGACCCAGTACTTC
CDR3 protein: CSVELNREIQETQYF
D gene: -
J gene: TRBJ2-5
V gene: TRBV29-1
clone size: -

CDR3 DNA: TGTGCCAGCAGCCAAGATTGGGGTGAGCAGTTCTTC
CDR3 protein: CASSQDWGEQFF
D gene: -
J gene: TRBJ2-1
V gene: TRBV14
clone size: -